Here is one T cell receptor beta chain with its context. The data were taken from a study of blood T cell repertoires in COVID-19. Overall study context: Material from acute and convalescent COVID-19 was sourced from the United States, Italy and Spain. T cells, B-cell-depleted T cells, or PBMCs supplied cDNA or gDNA.

The CDR3 loop spans 15 amino acids. Germline trimming cut 5 bases from V and 8 bases from J; bases unmatched to any gene: 11. Germline V gives CDR1 SEHNR, CDR2 FQNEAQ (reference sequence). Original analysis: The authors estimated nucleated cell counts from reference gene primer amplification. This table comes from immunoSEQ multiplex PCR, and its TCRdb copy is limited to in-frame clones, with some not included. The DNA gave D and trimming, while V, J and clone size come from that table. This sample has around 150,000 clones, with about 90% found just once. Sequencing used peripheral blood. The source is a man younger than 40 with COVID-19, enrolled during active disease. The V call is TRBV7-9, the J call TRBJ1-2, with TRBD1 matching 10 bases. CDR3: CASSTAGTGDGGYTF. In DNA, the CDR3 is TGTGCCAGCAGCACGGCCGGGACAGGGGACGGCGGCTACACCTTC.